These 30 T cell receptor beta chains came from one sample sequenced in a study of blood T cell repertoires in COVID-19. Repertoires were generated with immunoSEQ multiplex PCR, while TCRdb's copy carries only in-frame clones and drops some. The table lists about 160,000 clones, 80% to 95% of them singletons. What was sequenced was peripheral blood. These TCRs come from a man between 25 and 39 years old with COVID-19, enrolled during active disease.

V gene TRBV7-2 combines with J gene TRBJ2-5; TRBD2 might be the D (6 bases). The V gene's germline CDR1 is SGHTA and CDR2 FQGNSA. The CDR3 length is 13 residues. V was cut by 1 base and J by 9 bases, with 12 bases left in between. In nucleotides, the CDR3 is TGTGCCAGCAGCTTAGGCGCTAGCGTGGCCCAGTACTTC. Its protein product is CASSLGASVAQYF.

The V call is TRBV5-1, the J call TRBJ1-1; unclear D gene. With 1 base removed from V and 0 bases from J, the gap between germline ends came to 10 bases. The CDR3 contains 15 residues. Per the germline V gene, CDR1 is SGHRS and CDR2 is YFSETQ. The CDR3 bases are TGCGCCAGCAGCTTGTTAGTGAGTATGAACACTGAAGCTTTCTTT. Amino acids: CASSLLVSMNTEAFF.

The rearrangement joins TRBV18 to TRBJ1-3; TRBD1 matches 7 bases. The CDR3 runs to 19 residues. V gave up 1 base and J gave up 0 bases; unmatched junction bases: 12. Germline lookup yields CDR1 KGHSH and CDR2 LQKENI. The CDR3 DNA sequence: TGTGCCAGCTCACCACAAATCACAGGGGTCCGTAACTCTGGAAACACCATATATTTT. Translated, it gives CASSPQITGVRNSGNTIYF.

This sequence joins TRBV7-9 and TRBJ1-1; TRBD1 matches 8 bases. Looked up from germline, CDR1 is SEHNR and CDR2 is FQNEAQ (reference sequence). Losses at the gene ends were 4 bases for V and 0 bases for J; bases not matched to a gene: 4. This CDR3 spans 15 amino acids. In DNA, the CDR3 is TGTGCCAGCAGCTCCGCGACAGGGGTGAACACTGAAGCTTTCTTT. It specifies CASSSATGVNTEAFF.

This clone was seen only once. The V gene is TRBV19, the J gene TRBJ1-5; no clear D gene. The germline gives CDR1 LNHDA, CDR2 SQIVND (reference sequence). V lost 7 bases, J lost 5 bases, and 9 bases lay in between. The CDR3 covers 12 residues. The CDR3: CASKDGHQPQHF. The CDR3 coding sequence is TGTGCCAGTAAGGATGGGCATCAGCCCCAGCATTTT.

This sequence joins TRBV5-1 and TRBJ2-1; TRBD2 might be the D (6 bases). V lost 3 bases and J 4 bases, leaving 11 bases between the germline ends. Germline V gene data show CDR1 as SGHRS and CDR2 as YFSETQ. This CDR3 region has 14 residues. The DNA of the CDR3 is TGCGCCAGCAGCTCCGGGACTTATTACAATGAGCAGTTCTTC. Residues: CASSSGTYYNEQFF.

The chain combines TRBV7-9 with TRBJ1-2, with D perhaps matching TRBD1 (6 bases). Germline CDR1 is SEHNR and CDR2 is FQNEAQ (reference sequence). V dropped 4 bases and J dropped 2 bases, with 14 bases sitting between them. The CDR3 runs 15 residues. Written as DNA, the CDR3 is TGTGCCAGCAGCTCCATCAGGGGCCCCAACTATGGCTACACCTTC. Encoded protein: CASSSIRGPNYGYTF.

CDR3 bases: TGTGCCAGCAGCTTGGGGGCGGTTAACTATGGCTACACCTTC. Its translation is CASSLGAVNYGYTF. The rearrangement joins TRBV7-2 to TRBJ1-2, with D possibly being TRBD1 (6 bases). From germline, CDR1 is SGHTA and CDR2 FQGNSA. V was clipped by 3 bases and J by 1 base, with 9 bases between them. The CDR3 sequence is 14 residues long.

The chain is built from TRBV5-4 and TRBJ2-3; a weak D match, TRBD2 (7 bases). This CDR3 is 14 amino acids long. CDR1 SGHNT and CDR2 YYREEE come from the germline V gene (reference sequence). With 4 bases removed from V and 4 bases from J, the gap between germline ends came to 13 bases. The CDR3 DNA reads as TGTGCCAGCAGCCGGGGAGGGGGTCCAGATACGCAGTATTTT. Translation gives CASSRGGGPDTQYF.

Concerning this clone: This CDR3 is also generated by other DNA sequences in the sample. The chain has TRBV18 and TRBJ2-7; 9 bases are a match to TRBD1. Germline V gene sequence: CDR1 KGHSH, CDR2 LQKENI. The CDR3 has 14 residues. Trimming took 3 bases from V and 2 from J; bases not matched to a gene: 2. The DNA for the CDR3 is TGTGCCAGCTCACCTGGGACAGGGACCTACGAGCAGTACTTC. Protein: CASSPGTGTYEQYF. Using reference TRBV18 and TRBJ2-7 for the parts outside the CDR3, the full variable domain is NAGVMQNPRHLVRRRGQEARLRCSPMKGHSHVYWYRQLPEEGLKFMVYLQKENIIDESGMPKERFSAEFPKEGPSILRIQQVVRGDSAAYFCASSPGTGTYEQYFGPGTRLTVT.

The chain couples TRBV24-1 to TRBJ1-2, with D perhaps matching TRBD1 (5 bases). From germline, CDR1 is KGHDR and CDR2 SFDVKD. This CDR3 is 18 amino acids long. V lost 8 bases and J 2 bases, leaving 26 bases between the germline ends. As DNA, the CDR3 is TGTGCCACCACAACTAGCGACGCGACAGAGGGAAAGAACTATGGCTACACCTTC. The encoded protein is CATTTSDATEGKNYGYTF.

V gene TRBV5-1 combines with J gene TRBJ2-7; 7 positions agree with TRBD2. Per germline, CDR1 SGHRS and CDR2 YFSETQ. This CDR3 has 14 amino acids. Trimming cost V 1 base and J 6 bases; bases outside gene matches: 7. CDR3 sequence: CASSLRRGELEQYF. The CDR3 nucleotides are TGCGCCAGCAGCTTGCGCCGGGGGGAGCTCGAGCAGTACTTC.

Here the CDR3 reads CSVWGPPLKADEQYF. The CDR3 bases are TGCAGCGTTTGGGGCCCACCTTTGAAGGCTGACGAGCAGTACTTC. The rearrangement uses TRBV29-1 and TRBJ2-7, with a possible D match to TRBD1 (5 bases). With 5 bases removed from V and 5 bases from J, the gap between germline ends came to 22 bases. Germline V CDR1 and CDR2: SQVTM, ANQGSEA. The CDR3 loop spans 15 amino acids.

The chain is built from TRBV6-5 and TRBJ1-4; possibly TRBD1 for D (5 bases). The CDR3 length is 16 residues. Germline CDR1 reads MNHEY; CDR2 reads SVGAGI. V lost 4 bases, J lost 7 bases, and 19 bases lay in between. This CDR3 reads CASSSPSGGGSEKLFF. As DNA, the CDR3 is TGTGCCAGCAGTTCCCCGTCGGGGGGAGGAAGTGAAAAACTGTTTTTT.

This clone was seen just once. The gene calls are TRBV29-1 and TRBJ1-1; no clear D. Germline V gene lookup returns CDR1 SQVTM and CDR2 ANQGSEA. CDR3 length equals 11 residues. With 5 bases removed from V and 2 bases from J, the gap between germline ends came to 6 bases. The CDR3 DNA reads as TGCAGCGTTTTACAAAACACTGAAGCTTTCTTT. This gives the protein CSVLQNTEAFF.

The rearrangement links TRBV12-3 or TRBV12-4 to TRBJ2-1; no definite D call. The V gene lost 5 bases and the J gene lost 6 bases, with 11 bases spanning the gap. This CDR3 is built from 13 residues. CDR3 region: CASSIPPSNEQFF. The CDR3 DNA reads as TGTGCCAGCAGTATACCCCCCAGCAATGAGCAGTTCTTC.

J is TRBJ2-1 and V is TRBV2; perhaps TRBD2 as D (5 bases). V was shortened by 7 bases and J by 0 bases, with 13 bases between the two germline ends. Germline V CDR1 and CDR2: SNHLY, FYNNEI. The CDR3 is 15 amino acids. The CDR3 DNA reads TGTGCCAGCACGGACTCCCCAAGCTCCTACAATGAGCAGTTCTTC. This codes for CASTDSPSSYNEQFF.

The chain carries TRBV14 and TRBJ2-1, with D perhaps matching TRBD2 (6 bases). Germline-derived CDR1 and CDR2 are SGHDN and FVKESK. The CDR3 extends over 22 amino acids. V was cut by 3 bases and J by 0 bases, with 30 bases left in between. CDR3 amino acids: CASSHQRSPMGGWSGSYNEQFF. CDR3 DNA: TGTGCCAGCAGCCACCAAAGGTCCCCGATGGGAGGTTGGAGCGGCTCCTACAATGAGCAGTTCTTC.

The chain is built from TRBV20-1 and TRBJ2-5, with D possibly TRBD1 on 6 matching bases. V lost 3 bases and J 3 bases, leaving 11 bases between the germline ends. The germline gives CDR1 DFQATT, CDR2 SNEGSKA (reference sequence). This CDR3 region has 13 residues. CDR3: CSASGAGEETQYF. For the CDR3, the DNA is TGCAGTGCTAGTGGGGCAGGGGAAGAGACCCAGTACTTC.

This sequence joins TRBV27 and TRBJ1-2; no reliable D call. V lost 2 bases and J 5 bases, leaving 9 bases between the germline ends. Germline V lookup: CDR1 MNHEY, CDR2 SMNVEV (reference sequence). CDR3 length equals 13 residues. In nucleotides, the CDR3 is TGTGCCAGCAGTTTAGGGCAGACATATGGCTACACCTTC. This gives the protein CASSLGQTYGYTF.

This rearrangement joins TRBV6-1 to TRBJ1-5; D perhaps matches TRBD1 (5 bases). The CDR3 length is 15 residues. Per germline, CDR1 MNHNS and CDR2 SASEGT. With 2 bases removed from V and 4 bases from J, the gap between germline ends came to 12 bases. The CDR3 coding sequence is TGTGCCAGCAGTGAAAACAGGATAACTAATCAGCCCCAGCATTTT. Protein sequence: CASSENRITNQPQHF.

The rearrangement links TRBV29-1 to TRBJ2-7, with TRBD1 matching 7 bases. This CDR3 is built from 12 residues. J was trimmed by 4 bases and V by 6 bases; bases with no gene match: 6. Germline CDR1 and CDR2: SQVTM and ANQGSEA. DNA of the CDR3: TGCAGCGTGACGGGACAGCTTTACGAGCAGTACTTC. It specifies CSVTGQLYEQYF.

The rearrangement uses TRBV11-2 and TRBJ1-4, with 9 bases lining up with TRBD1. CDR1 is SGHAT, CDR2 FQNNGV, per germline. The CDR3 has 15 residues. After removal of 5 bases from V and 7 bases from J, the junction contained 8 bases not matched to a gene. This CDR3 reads CASSPSTGGIEKLFF. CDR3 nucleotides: TGTGCCAGCAGCCCCTCGACAGGGGGTATTGAAAAACTGTTTTTT.

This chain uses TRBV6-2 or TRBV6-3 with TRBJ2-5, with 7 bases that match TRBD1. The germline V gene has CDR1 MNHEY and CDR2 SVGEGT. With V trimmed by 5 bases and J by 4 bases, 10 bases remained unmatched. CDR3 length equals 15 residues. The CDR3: CASSPYRGNGETQYF. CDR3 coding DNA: TGTGCCAGCAGTCCCTACAGGGGAAATGGAGAGACCCAGTACTTC.

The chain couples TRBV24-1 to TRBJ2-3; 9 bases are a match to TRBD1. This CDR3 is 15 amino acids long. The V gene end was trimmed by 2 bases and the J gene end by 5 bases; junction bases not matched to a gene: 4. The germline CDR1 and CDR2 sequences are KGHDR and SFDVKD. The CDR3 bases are TGTGCCACCAGTGATTCCGGGACAGGGTTAGATACGCAGTATTTT. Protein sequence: CATSDSGTGLDTQYF.

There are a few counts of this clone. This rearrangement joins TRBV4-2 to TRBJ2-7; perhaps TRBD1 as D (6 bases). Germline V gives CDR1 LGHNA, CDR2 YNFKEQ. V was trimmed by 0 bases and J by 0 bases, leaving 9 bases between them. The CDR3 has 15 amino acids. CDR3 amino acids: CASSQDMDSSYEQYF. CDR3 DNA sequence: TGTGCCAGCAGCCAAGATATGGACAGCTCCTACGAGCAGTACTTC.

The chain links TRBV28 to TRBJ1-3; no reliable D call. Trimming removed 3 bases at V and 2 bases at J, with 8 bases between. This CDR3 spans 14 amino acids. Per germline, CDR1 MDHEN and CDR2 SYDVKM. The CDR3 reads CASSFGVAGNTIYF. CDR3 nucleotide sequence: TGTGCCAGCAGTTTCGGGGTGGCTGGAAACACCATATATTTT.

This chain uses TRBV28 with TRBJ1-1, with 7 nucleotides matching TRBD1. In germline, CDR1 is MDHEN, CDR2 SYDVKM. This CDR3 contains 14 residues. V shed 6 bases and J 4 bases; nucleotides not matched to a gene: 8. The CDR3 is CASSSQGETTEAFF. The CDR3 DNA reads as TGTGCCAGCAGCTCTCAGGGGGAGACCACTGAAGCTTTCTTT.

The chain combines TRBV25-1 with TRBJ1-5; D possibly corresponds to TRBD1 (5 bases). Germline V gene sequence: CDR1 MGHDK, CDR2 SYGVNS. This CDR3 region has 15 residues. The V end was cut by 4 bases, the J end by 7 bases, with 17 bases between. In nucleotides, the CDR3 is TGTGCCAGCAGTGTGGGGGGGATCGGCGGCCAGCCCCAGCATTTT. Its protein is CASSVGGIGGQPQHF.

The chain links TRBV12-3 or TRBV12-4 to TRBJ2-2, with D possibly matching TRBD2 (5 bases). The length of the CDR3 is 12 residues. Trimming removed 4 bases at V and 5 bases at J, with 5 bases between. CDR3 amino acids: CASSSGTGELFF. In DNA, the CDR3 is TGTGCCAGCAGTTCGGGAACCGGGGAGCTGTTTTTT.